The rows below give T cell receptor beta chains drawn from one sample of a study of blood T cell repertoires in COVID-19. Some clones are missing from TCRdb's copy, which holds only in-frame ones; the method was immunoSEQ multiplex PCR. The repertoire holds 150,000 to 190,000 clones, roughly four fifths seen once, with approximately 3.7% in the top ten. What was sequenced was peripheral blood. These receptor sequences come from a woman aged 80 or over with acute or convalescent COVID-19. CDR3s include the opening cysteine and the closing phenylalanine or tryptophan. A D gene is named only where the DNA matches it firmly. Some rows mark clone size as missing; the rest say once, few, many or name a class of expanded clone.

J	size	D	V	CDR3	DNA
TRBJ1-2	.	.	TRBV19	CASSMAGWGYGYTF	TGTGCCAGTAGTATGGCAGGGTGGGGATATGGCTACACCTTC
TRBJ1-4	few	.	TRBV18	CASSTRVENEKLFF	TGTGCCAGCTCTACTAGGGTAGAGAATGAAAAACTGTTTTTT
TRBJ1-2	.	.	TRBV5-1	CASSLDFAGYGYTF	TGCGCCAGCAGCTTGGACTTTGCGGGTTATGGCTACACCTTC
TRBJ2-7	.	TRBD1	TRBV5-5	CASSFQGAREQYF	TGTGCCAGCAGCTTCCAGGGGGCCCGCGAGCAGTACTTC
TRBJ1-4	.	TRBD1	TRBV4-2	CASSQGGLQGAYEKLFF	TGTGCCAGCAGCCAAGGGGGTTTGCAGGGGGCATATGAAAAACTGTTTTTT
TRBJ2-7	once	.	TRBV6-5	CASSYSGSSYEQYF	TGTGCCAGCAGTTACTCCGGGAGCTCCTACGAGCAGTACTTC
TRBJ2-5	.	TRBD1	TRBV19	CASSAGQGAGETQYF	TGTGCCAGTAGTGCCGGACAGGGGGCTGGAGAGACCCAGTACTTC
TRBJ1-2	.	TRBD1	TRBV7-9	CASSSTGTGTGGYTF	TGTGCCAGCAGTTCAACCGGGACAGGCACCGGAGGCTACACCTTC
TRBJ1-1	.	.	TRBV25-1	CASSEEPGMNTEAFF	TGTGCCAGCAGTGAAGAGCCGGGGATGAACACTGAAGCTTTCTTT
TRBJ2-7	.	TRBD2	TRBV6-5	CASSYFASGGPSEQYF	TGTGCCAGCAGTTATTTCGCGTCGGGGGGGCCCTCGGAGCAGTACTTC
TRBJ1-5	once	.	TRBV19	CASSILQGTSNQPQHF	TGTGCCAGTAGTATTTTACAGGGAACTAGCAATCAGCCCCAGCATTTT
TRBJ1-5	.	TRBD1	TRBV5-1	CASSLTGADNQPQHF	TGCGCCAGCAGCTTGACAGGGGCAGACAATCAGCCCCAGCATTTT
TRBJ2-3	once	TRBD2	TRBV18	CASSQGLAGGQSNADTQYF	TGTGCCAGCTCACAAGGACTAGCGGGGGGGCAATCTAACGCAGATACGCAGTATTTT
TRBJ1-6	few	.	TRBV10-3	CAISEAGHRNSPLHF	TGTGCCATCAGTGAGGCGGGTCACAGAAATTCACCCCTCCACTTT
TRBJ1-6	.	.	TRBV6-5	CASKTGTSYNSPLHF	TGTGCCAGCAAAACAGGGACCTCCTATAATTCACCCCTCCACTTT
TRBJ2-3	.	TRBD2	TRBV3-1/TRBV3-2	CASSHRGLAGGDTQYF	TGTGCCAGCAGCCATCGCGGACTAGCGGGAGGAGATACGCAGTATTTT
TRBJ1-2	.	.	TRBV2	CASLRGLTNYGYTF	TGTGCCAGCCTAAGGGGCCTCACTAACTATGGCTACACCTTC
TRBJ2-2	few	.	TRBV24-1	CATSEGAADTGELFF	TGTGCCACCAGTGAAGGGGCCGCGGACACCGGGGAGCTGTTTTTT
TRBJ1-2	.	.	TRBV3-1/TRBV3-2	CASSQGGSGNYGYTF	TGTGCCAGCAGCCAAGGGGGTTCGGGGAACTATGGCTACACCTTC
TRBJ1-5	few	TRBD1	TRBV19	CASSNQRGQGDRQPQHF	TGTGCCAGTAGCAACCAACGGGGACAGGGGGATCGTCAGCCCCAGCATTTT
TRBJ1-2	once	TRBD1	TRBV19	CASRSRGPLNGYTF	TGTGCCAGTAGGTCCAGGGGGCCGCTAAATGGCTACACCTTC
TRBJ2-2	.	TRBD1	TRBV7-3	CASSLTIQGPYTGELFF	TGTGCCAGCAGCCTAACTATACAGGGGCCATACACCGGGGAGCTGTTTTTT
TRBJ1-2	.	TRBD1	TRBV20-1	CSAWDSRHTF	TGCAGTGCTTGGGACAGCCGTCACACCTTC
TRBJ1-1	.	TRBD1	TRBV6-1	CASSEGRTGGTEAFF	TGTGCCAGCAGTGAAGGGAGAACAGGGGGCACTGAAGCTTTCTTT
TRBJ1-6	once	.	TRBV14	CASSPLGQKHHNSPLHF	TGTGCCAGCAGCCCCCTCGGACAGAAACACCATAATTCACCCCTCCACTTT
TRBJ1-1	few	TRBD1	TRBV6-7	CASSLTPDRGRSTEAFF	TGTGCCAGCAGCCTCACCCCGGACAGGGGGCGTAGCACTGAAGCTTTCTTT
TRBJ2-1	.	.	TRBV4-2	CASSQAPQATSYNEQFF	TGTGCCAGCAGCCAAGCCCCCCAGGCGACCAGCTACAATGAGCAGTTCTTC
TRBJ1-4	.	.	TRBV7-9	CASSVQESNEKLFF	TGTGCCAGCAGCGTACAGGAATCCAATGAAAAACTGTTTTTT
TRBJ1-4	.	.	TRBV6-5	CASRPPGVTNEKLFF	TGTGCCAGCAGACCCCCAGGGGTAACTAATGAAAAACTGTTTTTT
TRBJ2-3	.	TRBD1	TRBV18	CASSAETGGSDTQYF	TGTGCCAGCTCAGCAGAGACAGGGGGTTCAGATACGCAGTATTTT
TRBJ2-5	.	.	TRBV5-4	CASSSAGAGVETQYF	TGTGCCAGCAGCTCCGCAGGGGCAGGAGTTGAGACCCAGTACTTC
TRBJ2-7	.	TRBD2	TRBV19	CASSTGGSSYEQYF	TGTGCCAGTAGTACCGGGGGGTCCTCCTACGAGCAGTACTTC
TRBJ1-3	few	.	TRBV7-2	CASSPDQGRYTIYF	TGTGCCAGCAGCCCAGATCAGGGGCGATACACCATATATTTT
TRBJ2-7	.	TRBD1	TRBV7-2	CASSRTGTETSYEQYF	TGTGCCAGCAGCCGGACCGGGACAGAGACCTCCTACGAGCAGTACTTC
TRBJ2-1	.	.	TRBV6-5	CATSGHSRDEQFF	TGTGCCACCTCGGGACACTCGAGGGATGAGCAGTTCTTC
TRBJ2-1	.	TRBD1	TRBV29-1	CSVEGGQGYNEQFF	TGCAGCGTTGAAGGGGGACAGGGTTACAATGAGCAGTTCTTC
TRBJ2-1	once	TRBD2	TRBV18	CASSPLSGSYNEQFF	TGTGCCAGCTCACCCCTGAGCGGGAGCTACAATGAGCAGTTCTTC
TRBJ2-2	.	TRBD1	TRBV9	CASSPGQGAEAGELFF	TGTGCCAGCAGCCCCGGACAGGGGGCCGAAGCCGGGGAGCTGTTTTTT
TRBJ1-5	.	TRBD1	TRBV19	CASSIGQGVFGNQPQHF	TGTGCCAGTAGTATTGGGCAGGGGGTCTTTGGCAATCAGCCCCAGCATTTT
TRBJ2-3	.	TRBD1	TRBV9	CASSRIGQGSTDTQYF	TGTGCCAGCAGCCGTATAGGACAGGGATCCACAGATACGCAGTATTTT
TRBJ1-5	.	.	TRBV19	CASSAPPLAGLNQPQHF	TGTGCCAGTAGTGCCCCCCCCCTGGCAGGCCTAAATCAGCCCCAGCATTTT
TRBJ1-2	.	TRBD1	TRBV2	CATIRTGGGYGYTF	TGTGCCACCATAAGGACAGGGGGCGGCTATGGCTACACCTTC
TRBJ2-7	.	TRBD2	TRBV7-9	CASSAGLAGGWYEQYF	TGTGCCAGCAGCGCCGGACTAGCGGGGGGGTGGTACGAGCAGTACTTC
TRBJ1-6	.	.	TRBV19	CASTAGRGDSPLHF	TGTGCCAGTACCGCGGGGAGGGGTGATTCACCCCTCCACTTT